Detailed here is one T cell receptor (beta chain). What it binds is not known. The data originate from a study of blood T cells in healthy people across ages. Study-level background: T cells yielded about one barcoded beta molecule per two cells through template switching. Study-level results: Unsorted PBMCs prevented conclusive naive versus antigen-experienced comparison.

It was with a sample-barcoded 5' primer and a J-beta primer mix that a second PCR of roughly 6 to 12 cycles was run. Each cDNA molecule was tagged by a template-switch adaptor that had 12 random nucleotides. Sequencing of every sample gave 2.5 million or more CDR3-containing paired-end reads. TCRdb reprocessed the 5' RACE reads via MiXCR and lists one record per CDR3 protein. The data hold 1.5 million to 1.8 million distinct CDR3 sequences, with approximately 39% observed a single time. V was clipped by 3 bases and J by 10 bases, with 8 bases between them. This CDR3 is built from 11 residues. Germline values: CDR1 LGHDT, CDR2 YNNKEL (reference sequence).

The receptor was derived from a woman aged 18-35 years in good health. The rearrangement uses TRBV3-1 and TRBJ2-3, with D hard to call. Sequencing used blood. The CDR3 spells CASSQGTPQYF. The DNA of the CDR3 is TGTGCCAGCAGCCAGGGTACCCCGCAGTATTTT.